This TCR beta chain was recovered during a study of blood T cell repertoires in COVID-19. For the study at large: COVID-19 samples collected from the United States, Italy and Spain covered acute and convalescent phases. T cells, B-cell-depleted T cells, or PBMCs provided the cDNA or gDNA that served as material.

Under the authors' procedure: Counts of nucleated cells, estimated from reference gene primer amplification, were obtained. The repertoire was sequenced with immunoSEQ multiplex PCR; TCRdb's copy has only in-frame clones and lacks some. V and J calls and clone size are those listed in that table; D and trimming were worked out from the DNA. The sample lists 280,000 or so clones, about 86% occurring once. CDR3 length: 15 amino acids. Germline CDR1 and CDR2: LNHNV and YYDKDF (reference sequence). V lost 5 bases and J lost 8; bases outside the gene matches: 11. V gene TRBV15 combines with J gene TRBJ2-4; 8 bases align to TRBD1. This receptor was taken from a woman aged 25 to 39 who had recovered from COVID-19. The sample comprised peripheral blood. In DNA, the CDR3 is TGTGCCACCAGCGCAAGGCAGGGGGCGATGGACATTCAGTACTTC. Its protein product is CATSARQGAMDIQYF.